The rows below give T cell receptor beta chains drawn from one sample of a study of OX40 agonist ivuxolimab in advanced cancers. TCRdb's copy holds only in-frame clones and misses some; the assay was immunoSEQ multiplex PCR. This table holds 95,000 to 100,000 clones, about 80% found once. Here the sequenced sample was CD4+ or CD8+ T cells sorted from blood, taken in a trial of the OX40 agonist ivuxolimab. The receptors here all came from an adult with an advanced solid tumor such as melanoma, head and neck, liver or kidney cancer. CDR3s include the opening cysteine and the closing phenylalanine or tryptophan. The D gene is left open where the match is weak. Not every row has a clone size; where given, it reads once, few, many or a size class.

abundance: once; j_gene: TRBJ2-3; d_gene: TRBD2; len: 16; v_gene: TRBV19; CDR3aa: CASSMGGLGRFDTQYF; CDR3nt: TGTGCCAGTAGTATGGGAGGGCTTGGTCGATTCGATACGCAGTATTTT
abundance: NA; j_gene: TRBJ2-3; d_gene: NA; len: 14; v_gene: TRBV15; CDR3aa: CATSRGAARDTQYF; CDR3nt: TGTGCCACCAGCAGGGGGGCGGCCAGAGATACGCAGTATTTT
abundance: NA; j_gene: TRBJ1-1; d_gene: NA; len: 13; v_gene: TRBV27; CDR3aa: CASSLGGNTEAFF; CDR3nt: TGTGCCAGCAGTTTAGGAGGGAACACTGAAGCTTTCTTT
abundance: NA; j_gene: TRBJ1-6; d_gene: NA; len: 13; v_gene: TRBV11-2; CDR3aa: CASSRGGQSPLHF; CDR3nt: TGTGCCAGCAGCCGGGGGGGGCAGTCACCCCTCCACTTT
abundance: many; j_gene: TRBJ1-1; d_gene: NA; len: 13; v_gene: TRBV7-3; CDR3aa: CASSLYGGTEAFF; CDR3nt: TGTGCCAGCAGCTTATATGGGGGCACTGAAGCTTTCTTT
abundance: few; j_gene: TRBJ2-5; d_gene: TRBD2; len: 15; v_gene: TRBV29-1; CDR3aa: CSVLTSGGSLETQYF; CDR3nt: TGCAGCGTTTTAACTAGCGGGGGTAGCCTGGAGACCCAGTACTTC
abundance: NA; j_gene: TRBJ2-2; d_gene: NA; len: 12; v_gene: TRBV6-4; CDR3aa: CASSDSWGELFF; CDR3nt: TGTGCCAGCAGTGACTCATGGGGGGAGCTGTTTTTT
abundance: NA; j_gene: TRBJ2-7; d_gene: NA; len: 14; v_gene: TRBV19; CDR3aa: CASSMSRYTYEQYF; CDR3nt: TGTGCCAGTAGTATGAGCAGGTATACCTACGAGCAGTACTTC
abundance: few; j_gene: TRBJ2-7; d_gene: NA; len: 13; v_gene: TRBV14; CDR3aa: CASSQVGRSEQYF; CDR3nt: TGTGCCAGCAGCCAAGTTGGGCGATCCGAGCAGTACTTC
abundance: few; j_gene: TRBJ1-5; d_gene: NA; len: 14; v_gene: TRBV28; CDR3aa: CASRLHRADQPQHF; CDR3nt: TGTGCCAGCAGGCTCCACAGGGCCGATCAGCCCCAGCATTTT
abundance: NA; j_gene: TRBJ2-1; d_gene: TRBD2; len: 14; v_gene: TRBV7-8; CDR3aa: CASSGGLAGNEQFF; CDR3nt: TGTGCCAGCAGCGGGGGACTAGCAGGCAATGAGCAGTTCTTC
abundance: once; j_gene: TRBJ2-1; d_gene: NA; len: 15; v_gene: TRBV28; CDR3aa: CASESRLTGYNEQFF; CDR3nt: TGTGCCAGCGAGTCTCGGTTAACGGGCTACAATGAGCAGTTCTTC
abundance: NA; j_gene: TRBJ2-7; d_gene: NA; len: 11; v_gene: TRBV5-6; CDR3aa: CASSLGPKQYF; CDR3nt: TGTGCCAGCAGCTTAGGACCGAAGCAGTACTTC
abundance: few; j_gene: TRBJ1-1; d_gene: NA; len: 13; v_gene: TRBV4-1; CDR3aa: CASSLHRQVEVFF; CDR3nt: TGCGCCAGCAGCCTGCATCGACAGGTAGAGGTTTTCTTT
abundance: once; j_gene: TRBJ1-5; d_gene: NA; len: 16; v_gene: TRBV4-2; CDR3aa: CASSQESHRYNQPQHF; CDR3nt: TGTGCCAGTAGCCAAGAATCGCACAGGTACAATCAGCCCCAGCATTTT
abundance: NA; j_gene: TRBJ2-5; d_gene: TRBD2; len: 11; v_gene: TRBV2; CDR3aa: CASRGASGQYF; CDR3nt: TGTGCCAGCAGAGGGGCTAGCGGCCAGTACTTC